This T cell receptor beta chain was recorded in a study of identical twins. Study-wide points: Analyses of zero insertions could be partly confounded by invariant MAIT and iNKT cells. Findings came from cross-sectional statistics, without long-term follow-up of donors.

Via MiXCR, TCRdb re-called the 5' RACE reads, giving one row per CDR3 protein. Here the sample spans 600,000 to 700,000 distinct CDR3 sequences, about 20% being singletons. The length of the CDR3 is 15 residues. Germline V gene lookup returns CDR1 GTSNPN and CDR2 SVGIG (reference sequence). Deletions cut 1 base from V and 10 bases from J, with 19 bases between. As for this clonotype: The target antigen is unknown.

The data also belong to a second study, concerning T cells expressing NK-cell markers. That report adds: Obtained from sorted CD3+CD56+NKG2C+, CD3+CD56+NKG2C- and CD3+CD56-NKG2C+ T cells were the TCR beta repertoires. Expanded clones of NKG2C+ T cells had an unclear HCMV specificity.

V usage is TRBV30 and J usage is TRBJ2-2; D is undetermined. Specimen: PBMCs. The clonotype originates from a woman aged 18-29 years in good health. This CDR3 is CAWSALPRKKKELFF. CDR3 in DNA: TGTGCCTGGAGTGCTCTCCCGAGAAAGAAGAAGGAGCTGTTTTTT.